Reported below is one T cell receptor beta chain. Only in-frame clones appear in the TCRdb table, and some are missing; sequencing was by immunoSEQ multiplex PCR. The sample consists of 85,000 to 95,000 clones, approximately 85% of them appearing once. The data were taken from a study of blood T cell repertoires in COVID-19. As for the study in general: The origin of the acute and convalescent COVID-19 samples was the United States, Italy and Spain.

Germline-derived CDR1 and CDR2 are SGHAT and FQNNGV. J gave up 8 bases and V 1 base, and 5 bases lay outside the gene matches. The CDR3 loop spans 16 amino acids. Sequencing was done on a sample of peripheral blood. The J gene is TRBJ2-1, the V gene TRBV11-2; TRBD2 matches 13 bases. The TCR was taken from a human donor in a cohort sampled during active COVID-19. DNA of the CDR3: TGTGCCAGCAGCTTAGTAGCCGGGACTAGCGGGGATGAGCAGTTCTTC. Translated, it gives CASSLVAGTSGDEQFF.